These 26 T cell receptor beta chains originate from one sample sequenced in a study of CD8+CD57+ T cells in acquired aplastic anemia. TCR beta VDJ combinations and CDR3 sequences were profiled from genomic DNA. TCRdb re-derived calls from the reads in MiXCR, one entry per CDR3 protein. The sample lists 75,000 to 100,000 distinct CDR3 sequences; 55% to 75% were seen once. Sequenced patients had shown CD8+CD57+ cell expansion by flow cytometry. The sequencing sample was made of sorted CD4+, CD8+, or CD8+CD57+ T cells (not recorded which) from PBMCs. These receptors originate from a human donor with aplastic anemia.

J is TRBJ2-5 and V is TRBV20-1, with D unclear. Germline CDR1 DFQATT, CDR2 SNEGSKA (reference sequence). V lost 1 base, J lost 4 bases, and 10 bases lay in between. The CDR3 has 13 amino acids. The DNA of the CDR3 is TGCAGTGCTAGAGCGTCCGGATCAGAGACCCAGTACTTC. The encoded protein is CSARASGSETQYF.

The count of this clonotype is one. The V call is TRBV2, the J call TRBJ2-7; 10 nucleotides line up with TRBD1. V was clipped by 7 bases and J by 3 bases; unmatched bases: 12. Germline CDR1 SNHLY, CDR2 FYNNEI. CDR3 size: 16 residues. CDR3 loop: CASTSSVGTGVYEQYF. The CDR3 bases are TGTGCCAGCACCTCAAGTGTAGGGACAGGGGTCTACGAGCAGTACTTC.

This chain links TRBV20-1 with TRBJ2-6; the D is unclear. The CDR3 is 14 amino acids. CDR1 is DFQATT and CDR2 is SNEGSKA in the germline V gene (reference sequence). The V end lost 4 bases, the J end lost 0 bases, and 7 bases lay between the germline ends. CDR3 in amino acids: CSATGDSGANVLTF. In DNA form, the CDR3 reads TGCAGTGCTACAGGAGACTCTGGGGCCAACGTCCTGACTTTC.

V gene TRBV15 combines with J gene TRBJ1-2, with 7 positions matching TRBD1. This CDR3 is built from 13 residues. V was clipped by 5 bases and J by 8 bases; unmatched bases: 8. The V gene's germline CDR1 is LNHNV and CDR2 YYDKDF (reference sequence). The CDR3 protein is CATSLGTGDGYTF. The DNA for the CDR3 is TGTGCCACCAGCCTCGGTACAGGGGACGGCTACACCTTC.

This clonotype has just one count. V and J are TRBV7-6 and TRBJ1-6, with D hard to call. The germline CDR1 and CDR2 sequences are SGHVS and FNYEAQ. V lost 5 bases and J 4 bases, leaving 15 bases between the germline ends. The CDR3 is 16 amino acids. In nucleotides, the CDR3 is TGTGCCAGCAGCGATACCGGGTCCGAATATAATTCACCCCTCCACTTT. Residues: CASSDTGSEYNSPLHF.

The table lists this clonotype with a count of one. The chain links TRBV12-3 or TRBV12-4 to TRBJ2-2; D may match TRBD1 or TRBD2 (5 bases each). CDR3 length equals 15 residues. V was clipped by 6 bases and J by 3 bases, with 14 bases between them. For the CDR3, the DNA is TGTGCCAGCAGACGAGGGACGATGGACACCGGGGAGCTGTTTTTT. Its translation is CASRRGTMDTGELFF.

This clonotype was seen repeatedly, ten times or more. This sequence joins TRBV7-7 and TRBJ2-1, with 8 bases that match TRBD2. Germline loops: CDR1 SSHAT, CDR2 FNYEAQ (reference sequence). The CDR3 contains 14 residues. The trim removed 5 bases at V and 4 bases at J, leaving 4 bases unmatched. This CDR3 is CASSRGGAYNEQFF. The CDR3 region has the DNA TGTGCCAGCAGCCGGGGGGGGGCATACAATGAGCAGTTCTTC.

The chain has TRBV29-1 and TRBJ1-5; 8 bases agree with TRBD1. Germline V gene lookup returns CDR1 SQVTM and CDR2 ANQGSEA. The CDR3 is made up of 13 amino acids. The junction had 9 bases not matched to a gene; V was cut back by 7 bases and J by 7 bases. CDR3 loop: CSALSGGLQPQHF. CDR3 DNA sequence: TGCAGCGCCCTATCAGGGGGCTTGCAGCCCCAGCATTTT.

Only a few counts were recorded for this clonotype. The chain links TRBV7-2 to TRBJ2-1, with no clear D. The CDR3 has 13 residues. With 0 bases removed from V and 8 bases from J, the gap between germline ends came to 8 bases. CDR1 and CDR2 from the germline V gene are SGHTA and FQGNSA. Written as DNA, the CDR3 is TGTGCCAGCAGCTTAGCGGGTAGAGATGAGCAGTTCTTC. Its translation is CASSLAGRDEQFF.

In DNA, the CDR3 is TGTGCCAGTAGGGGGGGGGGACAGACCCAGTACTTC. This gives the protein CASRGGGQTQYF. This chain uses TRBV19 with TRBJ2-5, with TRBD2 matching over 7 bases. After removal of 6 bases from V and 6 bases from J, the junction contained 4 bases not matched to a gene. Looked up from germline, CDR1 is LNHDA and CDR2 is SQIVND (reference sequence). The CDR3 consists of 12 residues.

Regarding this clonotype: Its ends do not fully match the called genes, so a read error is possible. The J gene is TRBJ1-2, the V gene TRBV9, with D unclear. Germline CDR1 is SGDLS and CDR2 is YYNGEE. The CDR3 runs to 14 residues. The CDR3, as DNA: TGTGCCAGTAGCGGAGGGAGGGAGAACTATGGCTACACCTTC. Its translation: CASSGGRENYGYTF.

The gene calls are TRBV15 and TRBJ1-1; TRBD1 might be the D (6 bases). V dropped 4 bases and J dropped 11 bases, with 11 bases sitting between them. Germline-derived CDR1 and CDR2 are LNHNV and YYDKDF (reference sequence). This CDR3 comprises 11 residues. CDR3 DNA: TGTGCCACCAGCAACAGGGACTTGGCTTTCTTT. This codes for CATSNRDLAFF.

This clonotype was recorded many times. The V call is TRBV7-9, the J call TRBJ1-5, with unresolved D. V was trimmed by 1 base and J by 6 bases, leaving 4 bases between them. Germline CDR1 reads SEHNR; CDR2 reads FQNEAQ (reference sequence). This CDR3 spans 12 amino acids. The CDR3 nucleotides read TGTGCCAGCAGCTTAGGAACTCAGCCCCAGCATTTT. This translates into CASSLGTQPQHF. Complete variable domain (other parts from reference TRBV7-9 and TRBJ1-5): DTGVSQNPRHKITKRGQNVTFRCDPISEHNRLYWYRQTLGQGPEFLTYFQNEAQLEKSRLLSDRFSAERPKGSFSTLEIQRTEQGDSAMYLCASSLGTQPQHFGDGTRLSIL.

This chain links TRBV24-1 with TRBJ2-7; 9 nucleotides align to TRBD2. The germline CDR1 and CDR2 sequences are KGHDR and SFDVKD. The CDR3 contains 14 residues. V trimming: 4 bases; J trimming: 5 bases; junction bases outside the gene matches: 5. Here the CDR3 reads CATSDPRTSDEQYF. In DNA, the CDR3 is TGTGCCACCAGTGACCCGAGGACTAGCGACGAGCAGTACTTC.

J is TRBJ2-1 and V is TRBV10-2, with D tentatively TRBD2 (7 bases). V was clipped by 4 bases and J by 9 bases, with 16 bases between them. CDR1 WSHSY and CDR2 SAAADI come from the germline V gene. The CDR3 consists of 14 residues. CDR3: CASSVGGGHSEQFF. CDR3 DNA sequence: TGCGCCAGCAGTGTAGGGGGGGGGCACAGTGAGCAGTTCTTC.

The chain has TRBV5-1 and TRBJ2-7; TRBD1 agrees at 8 bases. The V segment lost 3 bases and the J segment 0 bases; nucleotides outside the gene matches: 2. This CDR3 comprises 14 residues. Germline CDR1 is SGHRS and CDR2 is YFSETQ. The DNA for the CDR3 is TGCGCCAGCAGCTCAGGACAGGGCTCCTACGAGCAGTACTTC. Amino acid sequence: CASSSGQGSYEQYF.

CDR3 DNA: TGTGCCAGCAGCGGGGACAACTCCTACGAGCAGTACTTC. Amino acid sequence: CASSGDNSYEQYF. This rearrangement joins TRBV9 to TRBJ2-7; D possibly corresponds to TRBD1 (6 bases). The V gene lost 3 bases and the J gene lost 0 bases, with 7 bases spanning the gap. In germline, CDR1 is SGDLS, CDR2 YYNGEE. The CDR3 has 13 amino acids.

The rearrangement joins TRBV20-1 to TRBJ2-3, with 8 bases matching TRBD1. V was clipped by 6 bases and J by 3 bases; unmatched bases: 8. The CDR3 is made up of 14 amino acids. The germline V gene encodes CDR1 DFQATT and CDR2 SNEGSKA (reference sequence). The CDR3 region is CSATRTGITDTQYF. The CDR3 DNA sequence: TGCAGTGCGACTCGGACAGGGATAACAGATACGCAGTATTTT.

This clonotype was detected only a few times. This chain joins TRBV10-3 and TRBJ1-3, with a tentative D call TRBD1 (6 bases). Trimming stripped 8 bases from V and 8 bases from J, with 19 bases between. The CDR3 sequence is 14 residues long. Germline V CDR1 and CDR2: ENHRY, SYGVKD. Here the CDR3 reads CAIRRGIEEHTIYF. CDR3 DNA: TGTGCCATCCGGAGGGGGATCGAGGAGCACACCATATATTTT.

The genes are TRBV5-1 and TRBJ2-7; tentatively, D is TRBD2 (5 bases). The V gene's germline CDR1 is SGHRS and CDR2 YFSETQ. The V end was cut by 4 bases, the J end by 6 bases, with 17 bases between. This CDR3 is built from 14 residues. CDR3 sequence (DNA): TGCGCCAGCAGCCCTGGAGGTGTGGATGGCGAGCAGTACTTC. Translation gives CASSPGGVDGEQYF.

The gene calls are TRBV7-8 and TRBJ1-1; D gene uncertain. V was cut by 4 bases and J by 2 bases, with 5 bases left in between. Germline V CDR1 and CDR2: SGHVS, FQNEAQ. The CDR3 consists of 12 residues. The CDR3 sequence: CASSSQNTEAFF. DNA for the CDR3: TGTGCCAGCAGCTCGCAAAACACTGAAGCTTTCTTT.

Comments on this clonotype: A single base separates this from a much larger clone, so it may be a read error. The chain combines TRBV6-1 with TRBJ1-5; D ambiguous. This CDR3 region has 15 residues. Trimming left V 2 bases short and J 2 bases short, with 10 bases between. The V gene's germline CDR1 is MNHNS and CDR2 SASEGT. CDR3 bases: TGTGCCAGCAGTGAATTGGGTGGTGGCAATCAGCCCCAGCATTTT. It is translated as CASSELGGGNQPQHF.

This chain uses TRBV20-1 with TRBJ2-7, with D tentatively TRBD1 (5 bases). Per the germline V gene, CDR1 is DFQATT and CDR2 is SNEGSKA (reference sequence). There are 12 residues in the CDR3. Deletions cut 2 bases from V and 4 bases from J, with 9 bases between. The CDR3 loop reads CSARRQSYEQYF. CDR3 DNA: TGCAGTGCTAGACGACAGAGTTACGAGCAGTACTTC.

This sequence joins TRBV20-1 and TRBJ2-7; D not certain. This CDR3 spans 13 amino acids. Germline V gene data show CDR1 as DFQATT and CDR2 as SNEGSKA (reference sequence). Trimming left V 1 base short and J 5 bases short, with 12 bases between. CDR3 sequence reads: CSARGGSYDEQYF. DNA of the CDR3: TGCAGTGCTAGAGGTGGTAGCTATGACGAGCAGTACTTC.

The J gene is TRBJ2-7, the V gene TRBV5-6, with a possible D match to TRBD2 (5 bases). Deletions cut 0 bases from V and 6 bases from J, with 10 bases between. The CDR3 spans 13 residues. Germline CDR1 reads SGHDT; CDR2 reads YYEEEE. CDR3 DNA: TGTGCCAGCAGCTTGGCATCGGGGTCCGAGCAGTACTTC. Its protein product is CASSLASGSEQYF.

This chain uses TRBV20-1 with TRBJ1-2; 7 bases line up with TRBD1. The CDR3 runs 13 residues. Germline V gene sequence: CDR1 DFQATT, CDR2 SNEGSKA (reference sequence). With V trimmed by 5 bases and J by 2 bases, 5 bases remained unmatched. The DNA of the CDR3 is TGCAGTGCTGGGACAGATTTCAACTATGGCTACACCTTC. It encodes CSAGTDFNYGYTF.